This T cell receptor (beta chain) was recorded in a study of T-cell reconstitution after alpha-beta-depleted transplantation in children (dated by TCRdb to 2016 to 2017). About the investigation overall: The study quantitatively tracked T-cell immune reconstitution after TCRalphabeta/CD19-depleted allogeneic hematopoietic cell transplantation in children using TCR repertoire profiling.

This clonotype came up many times. Its antigen specificity is not known. No base qualities exist here, and no much larger clone lies one base off it. Library prep was done by PCR. Sequencing took place on an Illumina HiSeq 2500. TCR libraries were prepared with molecular barcoding, using unique molecular identifiers to normalize TCRbeta repertoire quantification. Starting from the raw public reads, TCRdb applied fastp trimming at Q25, assembled clones with MiXCR and retained in-frame beta chains. Here each entry gathers all rows of one CDR3 protein and keeps the most common genes and DNA. Present in this sample are more than 150,000 distinct CDR3 sequences, approximately 7% of which were seen just once. The top ten hold 3% to 3.5% of the sample. CDR3 length: 13 amino acids, cysteine to phenylalanine. Here the CDR3 DNA is all that survives: 39 bases in frame from base 1. Per the germline V gene, SQVTM is the CDR1 and ANQGSEA is the CDR2. V is trimmed back by 7 bases and J by 9 bases, and the junction contains 9 bases that no gene match accounts for.

This chain is built from TRBV29-1 and TRBJ2-1; 10 bases in between match TRBD1. This clonotype was obtained from a human donor who donated a stem cell graft to a child with Wiskott-Aldrich syndrome. Here the sequenced sample was PBMCs from the stem cell graft donor, taken from the stem cell graft. The DNA is as follows: TGCAGCGCCGGACAGGGGGTTCCTGGTGAGCAGTTCTTC. It encodes CSAGQGVPGEQFF.